This TCR beta chain was captured in a study of shared clonotypes between healthy human individuals. It was across several immunoSEQ plates that each subset's genomic DNA was evenly split. Original processing methods: Because ImmunoSEQ provided only junction sequences with no quality scores, the filtering differed. Sequencing used immunoSEQ multiplex PCR; TCRdb keeps in-frame clones, though not all of them. That table is the source of V, J and clone size, and D and trimming were worked out from the DNA. The table lists fewer than 3 million clones, around 93% of them singletons. The CDR3 is 17 amino acids. General study findings and limits: The study found roughly 5% of naive CD4 clonotypes shared across a handful of donors.

This clone was detected only once. What it binds is not known. The TCR comes from a man aged 18 to 29 in good health. Some clones in this sample may be carry-over from other donors' samples. The source material was naive CD4+ T cells from PBMCs. Subset given: CD45RA+ positively selected. This chain joins TRBV12-2 and TRBJ1-2; the DNA was not used to check the table's D call, TRBD1. TRBV12-2 is reported as a pseudogene. The CDR3 loop reads CASRLGGRDRGNYGYTF. The CDR3 nucleotides read TGTGCAAGTCGCTTAGGTGGAAGGGACAGGGGAAACTATGGCTACACCTTC.